Listed below are T cell receptor beta chains from one sample, sequenced in a study of cytomegalovirus exposure and HLA in healthy donors. TCRdb keeps only in-frame clones here, not all; method: immunoSEQ multiplex PCR. The sample shows 150,000 to 200,000 clones, 81% of them seen only once. Sequenced sample: PBMCs. The source of these receptors is a man aged 18 to 30 in good health and CMV-seronegative. The CDR3 runs from the conserved cysteine through the conserved F or W. The D gene is left open where the match is weak. A clone size is listed for some rows: how often the clone was seen (once, few, many), or a class if it is expanded.

TRBV2	TRBJ2-7	NA	NA	TGTGCCAGCAGGGCGCGATCGGGGGTAGGTTACGAGCAGTACTTC	CASRARSGVGYEQYF
TRBV9	TRBJ2-1	NA	NA	TGTGCCAGCAGCCCATGGGGGACTGTCTACAATGAGCAGTTCTTC	CASSPWGTVYNEQFF
TRBV28	TRBJ2-5	NA	NA	TGTGCCAGCAGTTTCGTTAACAAAGAGACCCAGTACTTC	CASSFVNKETQYF
TRBV9	TRBJ2-3	NA	once	TGTGCCAGCAGCCTCACAGATACGCAGTATTTT	CASSLTDTQYF
TRBV4-3	TRBJ2-2	NA	NA	TGCGCCAGCAGCCACTTGACCGGGGACACCGGGGAGCTGTTTTTT	CASSHLTGDTGELFF
TRBV30	TRBJ2-3	TRBD1	NA	TGTGCCTGGAGTCTCCAGGGGGTAAGCACAGATACGCAGTATTTT	CAWSLQGVSTDTQYF
TRBV5-6	TRBJ2-1	NA	NA	TGTGCCAGCAGCCGAGCAGGGGCCGAGTTCTTC	CASSRAGAEFF
TRBV27	TRBJ2-7	TRBD1	NA	TGTGCCAGCAGTTCGGACAGGGGAGGGTACGAGCAGTACTTC	CASSSDRGGYEQYF
TRBV27	TRBJ1-2	TRBD1	NA	TGTGCCAGCAGTTTCGACAGGGGGCATGGCTACACCTTC	CASSFDRGHGYTF
TRBV9	TRBJ2-1	NA	NA	TGTGCCAGCAGCGTAGGCTTGGGGAGTAGGATTTACAATGAGCAGTTCTTC	CASSVGLGSRIYNEQFF
TRBV11-2	TRBJ2-5	TRBD1	NA	TGTGCCAGCAGCTTAGTGCAGGGGGCTAGGAAGACCCAGTACTTC	CASSLVQGARKTQYF
TRBV28	TRBJ2-7	TRBD2	once	TGTGCCAGCAGCCCCCCTAGCGGGAGTGGACACGAGCAGTACTTC	CASSPPSGSGHEQYF
TRBV10-3	TRBJ2-1	NA	NA	TGTGCCATCAGCTGGGACTTCACCTACAATGAGCAGTTCTTC	CAISWDFTYNEQFF
TRBV7-9	TRBJ2-1	NA	NA	TGTGCCAGCAGCTTAGACCTCCGGTACAATGAGCAGTTCTTC	CASSLDLRYNEQFF
TRBV11-3	TRBJ2-5	TRBD1	NA	TGTGCCAGCAGCCAGGGGACAGCACCGAAAGAGACCCAGTACTTC	CASSQGTAPKETQYF
TRBV5-4	TRBJ1-2	TRBD1	NA	TGTGCCAGCAGCTTGGAAGGGGGCGTAGGGTATGGCTACACCTTC	CASSLEGGVGYGYTF
TRBV5-1	TRBJ2-1	NA	once	TGCGCCAGCAGCATCGGAATGACCTCGGGGGTCAATGAGCAGTTCTTC	CASSIGMTSGVNEQFF
TRBV18	TRBJ1-2	NA	once	TGTGCCAGCTCACCCGGGTCAACAAACTATGGCTACACCTTC	CASSPGSTNYGYTF
TRBV7-2	TRBJ1-1	NA	NA	TGTGCCAGCAGCTTAGAGAGGAGGTCCACTGAAGCTTTCTTT	CASSLERRSTEAFF
TRBV29-1	TRBJ2-5	NA	NA	TGCAGCGTTGCCGGGGGCAGGGGGTCAAAATTTTACCAAGAGACCCAGTACTTC	CSVAGGRGSKFYQETQYF
TRBV4-1	TRBJ2-5	NA	NA	TGCGCCAGCAGCCCGACCGGGACATGGCAAGAGACCCAGTACTTC	CASSPTGTWQETQYF
TRBV19	TRBJ2-1	TRBD2	NA	TGTGCCAGTAGTGTAACTAGCGGGGGCTTCAATGAGCAGTTCTTC	CASSVTSGGFNEQFF
TRBV7-9	TRBJ2-2	TRBD2	NA	TGTTCCAGCAGCTTATTTGGGCAGGGACTAGGCGGGGAGCTGTTTTTT	CSSSLFGQGLGGELFF
TRBV28	TRBJ1-3	NA	NA	TGTGCCTCGTCAGGCACTGGAAACACCATATATTTT	CASSGTGNTIYF
TRBV28	TRBJ2-2	NA	NA	TGTGCCAGCAGTCCCCCGGGGACCGGGGAGCTGTTTTTT	CASSPPGTGELFF
TRBV27	TRBJ2-1	TRBD1	few	TGTGCCAGCAGCCTCCAGGGGGATGAGCAGTTCTTC	CASSLQGDEQFF
TRBV6-1	TRBJ2-1	TRBD1	NA	TGTGCCAGCAGTGAATTATCGGGACAGTTCTGGAATGAGCAGTTCTTC	CASSELSGQFWNEQFF
TRBV7-2	TRBJ2-3	NA	NA	TGTGCCACCGCTGGCGATACGCAGTATTTT	CATAGDTQYF
TRBV7-2	TRBJ2-1	TRBD2	NA	TGTGCCAGCAGCTTAGGACCTAGCGGGGGGGCCTACAATGAGCAGTTCTTC	CASSLGPSGGAYNEQFF
TRBV13	TRBJ2-3	TRBD2	NA	TGTGCCAGCAGCTTAGGGCTAGCGGGGTCGGGGACAGATACGCAGTATTTT	CASSLGLAGSGTDTQYF
TRBV19	TRBJ2-1	TRBD2	NA	TGTGCCAGTAGTAGGGGGGCAGCGGGGGGTCATCCCCTCTACAATGAGCAGTTCTTC	CASSRGAAGGHPLYNEQFF
TRBV2	TRBJ2-5	TRBD1	NA	TGTGCCAGCAGACCAGGGGGCGGGACCCAGTACTTC	CASRPGGGTQYF
TRBV19	TRBJ1-5	TRBD1	NA	TGTGCCAGTAGTATCGGGACAGGCAATCAGCCCCAGCATTTT	CASSIGTGNQPQHF
TRBV7-6	TRBJ2-1	TRBD2	NA	TGTGCCAGCAGCCTCCCGACTAGCGGGAGAAATGAGCAGTTCTTC	CASSLPTSGRNEQFF
TRBV6-4	TRBJ2-3	TRBD1	NA	TGTGCCAGCAGTGCGACAGGGGGCGCGACCGATACGCAGTATTTT	CASSATGGATDTQYF
TRBV11-2	TRBJ2-7	NA	NA	TGTGCCAGCAGCTTAGATGCCAGCCCTAGCTCCAACTACGAGCAGTACTTC	CASSLDASPSSNYEQYF
TRBV28	TRBJ2-5	TRBD1	NA	TGTGCCAGCAGGGTCAGGGGGGAGACCCAGTACTTC	CASRVRGETQYF